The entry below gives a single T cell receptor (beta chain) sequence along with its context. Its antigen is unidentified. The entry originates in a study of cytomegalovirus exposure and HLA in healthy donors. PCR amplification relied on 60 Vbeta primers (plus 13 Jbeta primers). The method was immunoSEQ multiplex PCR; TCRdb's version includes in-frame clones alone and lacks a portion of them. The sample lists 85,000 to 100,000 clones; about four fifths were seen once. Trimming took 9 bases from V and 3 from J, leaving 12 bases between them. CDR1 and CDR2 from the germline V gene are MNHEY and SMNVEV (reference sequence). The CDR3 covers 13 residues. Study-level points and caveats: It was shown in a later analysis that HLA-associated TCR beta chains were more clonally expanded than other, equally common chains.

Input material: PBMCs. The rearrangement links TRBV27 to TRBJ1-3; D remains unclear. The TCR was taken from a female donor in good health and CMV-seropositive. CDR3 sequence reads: CASRETHGNTIYF. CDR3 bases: TGTGCCAGTAGAGAGACACATGGAAACACCATATATTTT.